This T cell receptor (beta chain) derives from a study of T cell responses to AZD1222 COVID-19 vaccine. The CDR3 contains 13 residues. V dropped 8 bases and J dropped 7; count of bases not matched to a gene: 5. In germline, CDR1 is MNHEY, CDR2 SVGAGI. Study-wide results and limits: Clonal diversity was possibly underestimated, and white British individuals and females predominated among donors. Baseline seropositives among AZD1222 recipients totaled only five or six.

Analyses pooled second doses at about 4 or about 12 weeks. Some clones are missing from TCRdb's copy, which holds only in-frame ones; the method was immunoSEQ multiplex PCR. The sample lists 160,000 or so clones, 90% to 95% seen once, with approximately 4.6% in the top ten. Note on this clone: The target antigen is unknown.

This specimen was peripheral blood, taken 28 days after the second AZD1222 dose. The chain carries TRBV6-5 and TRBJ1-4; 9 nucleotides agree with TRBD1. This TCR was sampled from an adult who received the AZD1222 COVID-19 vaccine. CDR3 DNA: TGTGCCAGCGGCTCGGACAGGGGTGAAAAACTGTTTTTT. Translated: CASGSDRGEKLFF.